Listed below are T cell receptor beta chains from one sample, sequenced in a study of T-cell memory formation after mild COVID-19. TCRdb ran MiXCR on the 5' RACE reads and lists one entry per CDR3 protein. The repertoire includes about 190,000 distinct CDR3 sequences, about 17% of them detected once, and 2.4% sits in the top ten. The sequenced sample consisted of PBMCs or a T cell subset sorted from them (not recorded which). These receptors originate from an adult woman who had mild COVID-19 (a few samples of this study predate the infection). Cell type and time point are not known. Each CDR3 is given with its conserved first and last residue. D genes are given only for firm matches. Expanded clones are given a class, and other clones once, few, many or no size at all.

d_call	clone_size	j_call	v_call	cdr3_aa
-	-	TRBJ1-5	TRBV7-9	CASSLNSPQPQHF
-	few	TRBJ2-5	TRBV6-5	CASSYRYQETQYF
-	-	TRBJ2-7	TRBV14	CASSQGRVGEQYF
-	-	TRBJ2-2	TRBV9	CASSDLRSTGELFF
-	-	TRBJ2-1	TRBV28	CASRRPSGSGNEQFF
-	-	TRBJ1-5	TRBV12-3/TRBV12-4	CASSLAGSGQPQHF
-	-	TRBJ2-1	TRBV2	CASTGRLASDEQFF
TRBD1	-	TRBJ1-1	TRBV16	CASSTRDRGFIGAFF
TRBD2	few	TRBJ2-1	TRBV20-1	CSARSGGDVEQFF
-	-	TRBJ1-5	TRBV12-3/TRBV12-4	CASSRRVSNQPQHF
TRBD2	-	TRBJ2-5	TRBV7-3	CASSSQAASGRVISETQYF
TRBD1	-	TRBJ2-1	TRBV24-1	CATSDLASTGGSYNEQFF
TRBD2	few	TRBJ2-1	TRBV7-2	CASSLQAGVYNEQFF
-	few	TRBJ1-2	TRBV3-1	CASSQEGQLKWANYGYTF
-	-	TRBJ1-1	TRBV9	CASSVGVMNTEAFF
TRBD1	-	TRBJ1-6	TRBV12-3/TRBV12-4	CASSPGGESPLHF
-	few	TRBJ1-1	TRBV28	CAPTPGEAFF
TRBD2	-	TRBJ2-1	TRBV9	CASSVGAGDEQFF
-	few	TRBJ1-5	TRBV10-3	CAISAFPKNSNQPQHF
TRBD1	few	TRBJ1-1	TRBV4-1	CASSPDAGQGATTEAFF
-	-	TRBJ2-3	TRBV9	CASSVASVPDTQYF
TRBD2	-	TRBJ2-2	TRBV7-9	CASSLVPSLSGGATNTGELFF
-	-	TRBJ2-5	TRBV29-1	CSVLTGAPETQYF
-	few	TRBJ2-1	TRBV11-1	CASSLDGRSPFF
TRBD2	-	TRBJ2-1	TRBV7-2	CASSPTRLAGNEQFF
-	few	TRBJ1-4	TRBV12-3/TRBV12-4	CASSFSTGQGEKLFF
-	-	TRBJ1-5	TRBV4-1	CASSQAWRPRLISNQPQHF
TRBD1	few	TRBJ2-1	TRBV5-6	CASSFRTGIYNEQFF
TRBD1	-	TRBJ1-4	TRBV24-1	CATSDVGQGEPEKLFF
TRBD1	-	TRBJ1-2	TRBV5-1	CASSARTGDNYGYTF
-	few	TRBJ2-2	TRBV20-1	CSARDRVASGELFF
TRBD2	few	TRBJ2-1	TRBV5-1	CASSLGTNPTDNEQFF
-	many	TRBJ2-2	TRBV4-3	CASSQGGGGTLFF
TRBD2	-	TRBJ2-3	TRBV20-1	CSARGTSGRGSTDTQYF
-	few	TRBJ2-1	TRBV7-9	CASSALEGGRFF
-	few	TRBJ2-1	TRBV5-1	CASSRGAGRNEQFF
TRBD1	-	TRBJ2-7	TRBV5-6	CASSSPPGQGTEEQYF
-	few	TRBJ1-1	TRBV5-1	CASSLAGALAEAFF
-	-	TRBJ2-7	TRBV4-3	CASSQDRGGELYEQYF
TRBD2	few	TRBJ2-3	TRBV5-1	CASSLEGLAGSDTQYF
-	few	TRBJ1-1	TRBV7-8	CASSSTRGRNTEAFF
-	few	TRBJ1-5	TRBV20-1	CSARSGLGPQHF
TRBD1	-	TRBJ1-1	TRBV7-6	CASSLTSDRDDTEAFF
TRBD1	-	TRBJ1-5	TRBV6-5	CASSRTGTGERPQHF
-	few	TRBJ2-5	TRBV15	CATSSGAYQETQYF
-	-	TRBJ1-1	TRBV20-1	CSAPKERRTEAFF
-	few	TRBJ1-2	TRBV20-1	CSASEPGQGGYTF
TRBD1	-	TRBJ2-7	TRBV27	CASTPDRGHNEQYF
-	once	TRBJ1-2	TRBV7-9	CASSFGSPGVSPQSYTF
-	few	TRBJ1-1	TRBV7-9	CASSSKSVTEAFF
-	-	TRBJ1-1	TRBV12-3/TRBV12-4	CASRLMGAFTEAFF
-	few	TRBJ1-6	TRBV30	CAWRLGNSPLHF
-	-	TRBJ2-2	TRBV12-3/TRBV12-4	CASSLRVNTGELFF